This T cell receptor beta chain was captured in a study of T cells in Graves' hyperthyroidism and ophthalmopathy. J was trimmed by 5 bases and V by 2 bases; bases with no gene match: 20. This CDR3 is built from 20 residues. CDR1 is MNHEY, CDR2 SVGAGI, per germline. The authors deemed Graves' hyperthyroidism stable absent ophthalmopathy progression within 18 months. Diagnostic assessment was based on clinical symptoms, serum thyroxine and TRAb, thyroid ultrasound and orbital computed tomography. Notes on this clonotype: Its antigen is not known.

Amplification targeted TCR beta CDR3 regions from RNA transcripts. The HTBI primer set drove a first-round RT-PCR of the TCR CDR3. TCRdb re-called the multiplex PCR reads with MiXCR, one entry per CDR3 protein. The sample shows a few hundred thousand distinct CDR3 sequences, roughly 14% of them seen only once. General study findings and limits: A model of 13 V-J features distinguished ophthalmopathy from stable hyperthyroidism.

The chain joins TRBV6-5 to TRBJ1-2; TRBD1 matches 10 bases. This receptor was taken from a woman aged 18-30 years with Graves' hyperthyroidism. Sequenced sample: blood. In DNA, the CDR3 is TGTGCCAGCAGTTACGTTGCCCCCGGGACAGGGGATACCGGGAGGTATGGCTACACCTTC. It encodes CASSYVAPGTGDTGRYGYTF.